This T cell receptor beta chain was found in a study of regulatory T cells in long-lasting Graves disease. Time point of the sample: newly diagnosed GD, antithyroid drugs for less than 3 months. Generation of the TCR library employed RNA extracted from PBMCs. Diagnoses of Graves' disease were made by American Thyroid Association guidelines. Patients were enrolled at an endocrinology department in Xi'an, China. Libraries of TCR beta came from iRepertoire HTBI primers plus Arm-PCR of CDR3 regions. Each CDR3 protein gets one entry after TCRdb re-called the multiplex PCR reads with MiXCR. The data contain around 500,000 distinct CDR3 sequences, roughly 15% of them singletons. This clonotype was seen ten or more times. Another study also made use of these data, one on T cells in Graves' hyperthyroidism and ophthalmopathy. That source adds: Hyperthyroidism of Graves' type that showed no ophthalmopathy progression within 18 months was stable. The blood repertoire included most of the expanded thyroid clonotypes above 0.001.

The sequences come from peripheral blood mononuclear cells (PBMCs), collected at new diagnosis, from a patient treated with antithyroid drugs. The receptor was derived from a middle-aged woman with Graves disease.

CDR3 loop: CASSQEVMSAALVNYGYTF. DNA of the CDR3: TGTGCCAGCAGCCAAGAGGTGATGTCGGCAGCCCTAGTTAACTATGGCTACACCTTC. The gene calls are TRBV3-1 and TRBJ1-2; no clear D gene. The germline V gene encodes CDR1 LGHDT and CDR2 YNNKEL (reference sequence). The V and J ends lost 0 bases and 1 base respectively, with 21 bases between them. The CDR3 spans 19 residues.